These 10 T cell receptor beta chains came from one sample sequenced in a study of cytomegalovirus exposure and HLA in healthy donors. The study ran its PCR with 60 Vbeta and 13 Jbeta primers. Sequenced by immunoSEQ multiplex PCR; TCRdb stores in-frame clones only, minus some. Among roughly 190,000 clones listed, 60% to 80% were seen once. The sequenced sample consisted of PBMCs. Receptors were obtained from a woman in her 30s in good health and CMV-seropositive.

V gene TRBV6-6 combines with J gene TRBJ1-5; 7 bases are shared with TRBD1. This CDR3 region has 15 residues. Trimming cost V 4 bases and J 3 bases; bases outside gene matches: 6. Germline-derived CDR1 and CDR2 are MNHNY and SVGAGI (reference sequence). CDR3 coding DNA: TGTGCCAGCAGTTGGCCCAGGGGGATCAATCAGCCCCAGCATTTT. Translated, it gives CASSWPRGINQPQHF.

The chain employs TRBV5-1 and TRBJ2-5, with 10 bases fitting TRBD2. The CDR3 totals 17 residues. Germline V gene sequence: CDR1 SGHRS, CDR2 YFSETQ. With V trimmed by 1 base and J by 5 bases, 11 bases remained unmatched. The CDR3 bases are TGCGCCAGCAGCTTGATGGCGGCTAGCGGGGGATCGGAGACCCAGTACTTC. Its protein product is CASSLMAASGGSETQYF.

The chain couples TRBV28 to TRBJ1-5, with 7 bases aligning to TRBD1. After removal of 7 bases from V and 1 base from J, the junction contained 10 bases not matched to a gene. Germline CDR1 reads MDHEN; CDR2 reads SYDVKM. The CDR3 spans 16 residues. The CDR3 DNA sequence: TGTGCCAGCAAAGGTGAAGGGGGCATGAGCAATCAGCCCCAGCATTTT. It specifies CASKGEGGMSNQPQHF.

V and J are TRBV6-6 and TRBJ1-3, with a weak D call TRBD1 (6 bases). CDR3 length equals 15 residues. Germline loops: CDR1 MNHNY, CDR2 SVGAGI (reference sequence). V lost 6 bases and J 5 bases, leaving 17 bases between the germline ends. The DNA for the CDR3 is TGTGCCAGCAGCCCTGAGGGGGTTAAGCGAAACACCATATATTTT. Residues: CASSPEGVKRNTIYF.

This chain connects TRBV28 to TRBJ2-7, with 14 bases aligning to TRBD2. The CDR3 loop spans 18 amino acids. V was clipped by 5 bases and J by 3 bases; unmatched bases: 12. Per germline, CDR1 MDHEN and CDR2 SYDVKM. The CDR3 sequence: CASSHPRTSGRWYYEQYF. The CDR3 coding sequence is TGTGCCAGCAGTCACCCTCGGACTAGCGGGAGGTGGTACTACGAGCAGTACTTC.

Here the CDR3 DNA reads TGTGCCTGGAGCGCCCCACTCCACGGCTATGGCTACACCTTC. Translation gives CAWSAPLHGYGYTF. This chain uses TRBV30 with TRBJ1-2, with D hard to call. This CDR3 region has 14 residues. V lost 3 bases and J 4 bases, leaving 15 bases between the germline ends. CDR1 and CDR2 (germline): GTSNPN, SVGIG (reference sequence).

The chain employs TRBV4-3 and TRBJ2-1; D possibly corresponds to TRBD1 (6 bases). This CDR3 has 13 residues. Germline V gives CDR1 LGHNA, CDR2 YSLEER. Between the trimmed V and J ends, which lost 10 bases and 6 bases, there was a span of 16 bases. The CDR3 loop is CANRPVDSNEQFF. The DNA for the CDR3 is TGCGCCAACCGACCTGTGGACAGCAATGAGCAGTTCTTC.

The rearrangement uses TRBV19 and TRBJ1-4, with 8 bases matching TRBD1. V shed 4 bases and J 4 bases; nucleotides not matched to a gene: 8. The CDR3 is 16 residues long. The germline gives CDR1 LNHDA, CDR2 SQIVND (reference sequence). The CDR3, as DNA: TGTGCCAGTAGTACGACAGGGGTTGTAGGTAATGAAAAACTGTTTTTT. This codes for CASSTTGVVGNEKLFF.

The V and J genes are TRBV6-1 and TRBJ1-2; D gene uncertain. Per the germline V gene, CDR1 is MNHNS and CDR2 is SASEGT. V lost 1 base and J lost 0, with 9 bases in between. This CDR3 comprises 15 residues. In nucleotides, the CDR3 is TGTGCCAGCAGTGAAGTAACAGTTTCTAACTATGGCTACACCTTC. This sequence encodes CASSEVTVSNYGYTF.

This sequence joins TRBV4-3 and TRBJ2-1; TRBD2 matches 8 bases. V was clipped by 0 bases and J by 4 bases; unmatched bases: 8. The germline CDR1 and CDR2 sequences are LGHNA and YSLEER. CDR3 length equals 17 residues. Here the CDR3 DNA reads TGCGCCAGCAGCCAAGATCCGGGCGGGAGGTGGTACAATGAGCAGTTCTTC. Its protein product is CASSQDPGGRWYNEQFF.